A single sample is the source of the 16 T cell receptor beta chains below, sequenced in a study of blood T cell repertoires in COVID-19 (dated by TCRdb to the early 2020s). Library generation was performed with the immunoSEQ multiplex PCR assay. TCRdb mirrors the immuneACCESS table, restricted to in-frame sequences. Some clones are absent from its copies; in checked studies, under half trace to an unresolved V gene, and the reason for the others is unknown. The sample table holds roughly 180,000 clones, of which approximately 85% were seen once. Roughly 6.2% of the sample is in the top ten clones. The sample comprised PBMCs or T cells enriched from blood (not recorded which). The receptors here all came from a man between 40 and 49 years old who had recovered from COVID-19.

The CDR3 loop is CASSLRTAFQETQYF. The CDR3 DNA sequence: TGTGCCAGCAGCTTGCGGACAGCTTTTCAAGAGACCCAGTACTTC. The rearrangement uses TRBV5-4 and TRBJ2-5, with D possibly being TRBD1 (6 bases). Germline lookup yields CDR1 SGHNT and CDR2 YYREEE (reference sequence). The V end was cut by 1 base, the J end by 2 bases, with 12 bases between. The CDR3 length is 15 residues.

This clone was detected once. The chain uses TRBV5-8 and TRBJ2-5; 8 nucleotides match TRBD1. V gave up 2 bases and J gave up 1 base; unmatched junction bases: 1. The CDR3 is 14 residues long. The germline V gene encodes CDR1 SGHTS and CDR2 YDEGEE. CDR3: CASSFGQGQETQYF. The CDR3 bases are TGTGCCAGCAGCTTCGGACAGGGCCAAGAGACCCAGTACTTC.

The rearrangement links TRBV7-2 to TRBJ1-4, with D possibly matching TRBD1 (5 bases). The CDR3 has 16 amino acids. CDR1 is SGHTA, CDR2 FQGNSA, per germline. The ends were cut back, 5 bases at V and 8 bases at J, with 21 bases in the middle. The CDR3 protein is CASSPSVGQTREKLFF. CDR3 DNA: TGTGCCAGCAGCCCTAGTGTCGGACAAACGCGGGAAAAACTGTTTTTT.

The CDR3 loop is CASSSGLTDTQYF. CDR3 nucleotides: TGTGCCAGCAGCTCCGGACTCACAGATACGCAGTATTTT. The chain has TRBV11-3 and TRBJ2-3; possibly TRBD2 for D (5 bases). The CDR3 covers 13 residues. Trimming removed 4 bases from V and 2 bases from J, with 7 bases in between. CDR1 and CDR2 from the germline V gene are SGHNT and YENEEA.

The V call is TRBV9, the J call TRBJ2-2, with D maybe TRBD2 (5 bases). The CDR3 is 13 residues long. Trimming cost V 0 bases and J 6 bases, with 6 bases left between them. Germline V gene sequence: CDR1 SGDLS, CDR2 YYNGEE. CDR3 nucleotides: TGTGCCAGCAGCGTAGGAGGGCCCGGGGAGCTGTTTTTT. Amino acid sequence: CASSVGGPGELFF. The variable domain in full, with the rest retrieved from reference TRBV9 and TRBJ2-2, is DSGVTQTPKHLITATGQRVTLRCSPRSGDLSVYWYQQSLDQGLQFLIQYYNGEERAKGNILERFSAQQFPDLHSELNLSSLELGDSALYFCASSVGGPGELFFGEGSRLTVL.

This clone was seen only a few times. The chain couples TRBV27 to TRBJ2-7; 10 bases are shared with TRBD1. Germline V gives CDR1 MNHEY, CDR2 SMNVEV (reference sequence). The CDR3 has 16 amino acids. J gave up 2 bases and V 5 bases, and 9 bases lay outside the gene matches. The CDR3 region is CASSLLRDRGPYEQYF. CDR3 sequence (DNA): TGTGCCAGCAGTCTCCTCCGGGACAGGGGCCCCTACGAGCAGTACTTC.

In nucleotides, the CDR3 is TGTGCCAGTAGAAGGGACAGCGTCTTATCTGGAAACACCATATATTTT. Translated, it gives CASRRDSVLSGNTIYF. The chain has TRBV19 and TRBJ1-3, with 7 nucleotides matching TRBD1. CDR1 LNHDA and CDR2 SQIVND come from the germline V gene (reference sequence). This CDR3 has 16 residues. V lost 6 bases, J lost 1 base, and 9 bases stayed unmatched.

This chain connects TRBV6-5 to TRBJ2-3; the D gene is possibly TRBD1 (6 bases). V shed 7 bases and J shed 2 bases, with 13 bases lying between them. Per germline, CDR1 MNHEY and CDR2 SVGAGI. This CDR3 is built from 14 residues. CDR3 bases: TGTGCCAGCATACAGGGACGTGTCACAGATACGCAGTATTTT. This translates into CASIQGRVTDTQYF.

The V and J genes are TRBV9 and TRBJ1-3, with D hard to call. The CDR3 runs to 16 residues. V was pared by 4 bases and J by 4 bases, with 18 bases between. CDR1 and CDR2 from the germline V gene are SGDLS and YYNGEE. CDR3 sequence reads: CASSSPGPRGGNTIYF. The CDR3 bases are TGTGCCAGCAGCTCCCCCGGGCCTCGGGGAGGAAACACCATATATTTT.

CDR3 DNA sequence: TGTGCCAGCAGGGACAGATGGGAGCAGTACTTC. This sequence encodes CASRDRWEQYF. The chain combines TRBV2 with TRBJ2-7; maybe TRBD1 (6 bases). The CDR3 spans 11 residues. The germline CDR1 and CDR2 sequences are SNHLY and FYNNEI. V lost 6 bases and J 7 bases, leaving 10 bases between the germline ends.

The rearrangement uses TRBV6-5 and TRBJ2-2; 7 bases map to TRBD1. The CDR3 is made up of 14 amino acids. V gave up 6 bases and J gave up 6 bases; unmatched junction bases: 7. CDR1 MNHEY and CDR2 SVGAGI come from the germline V gene. The CDR3 is CASRRGTASGELFF. The CDR3 DNA sequence: TGTGCCAGCAGAAGAGGGACAGCCTCCGGGGAGCTGTTTTTT.

This clone showed up just once. This chain links TRBV19 with TRBJ2-7, with TRBD2 matching 10 bases. V lost 6 bases to trimming and J lost 2 bases; unmatched junction nucleotides: 4. The CDR3 is made up of 14 amino acids. Germline V gene sequence: CDR1 LNHDA, CDR2 SQIVND (reference sequence). DNA for the CDR3: TGTGCCAGTAGGCGGACTAGCGGTACCTACGAGCAGTACTTC. It yields the protein CASRRTSGTYEQYF.

V gene TRBV29-1 combines with J gene TRBJ1-2; tentative D call: TRBD1 (6 bases). CDR1 and CDR2 (germline): SQVTM, ANQGSEA. The CDR3 contains 17 residues. The V end lost 4 bases, the J end lost 0 bases, and 21 bases lay between the germline ends. Here the CDR3 DNA reads TGCAGCGTTGGAGGCGGGTTACAGGGTCGGGCTAACTATGGCTACACCTTC. This translates into CSVGGGLQGRANYGYTF.

The chain recombines TRBV9 with TRBJ2-1; D is undetermined. CDR3 length: 12 amino acids. The ends were cut back, 0 bases at V and 6 bases at J, with 4 bases in the middle. CDR1 is SGDLS and CDR2 is YYNGEE in the germline V gene. The CDR3 loop reads CASSVDSNEQFF. The CDR3 DNA reads TGTGCCAGCAGCGTAGACTCCAATGAGCAGTTCTTC.

The gene calls are TRBV5-4 and TRBJ2-5; weak D call: TRBD1 (6 bases). With 5 bases removed from V and 2 bases from J, the gap between germline ends came to 13 bases. CDR1 SGHNT and CDR2 YYREEE come from the germline V gene (reference sequence). The CDR3 has 14 residues. The CDR3 is CASSTGLEQETQYF. The CDR3 DNA is TGTGCCAGCAGTACAGGGTTAGAACAAGAGACCCAGTACTTC.

The CDR3 reads CASIGLAGGLSYNEQFF. The CDR3 coding sequence is TGTGCCAGCATAGGACTAGCGGGAGGCCTTTCCTACAATGAGCAGTTCTTC. The chain joins TRBV2 to TRBJ2-1; 14 bases line up with TRBD2. V shed 7 bases and J 1 base; nucleotides not matched to a gene: 6. Germline values: CDR1 SNHLY, CDR2 FYNNEI. CDR3 size: 17 residues.